A selection of T cell receptor beta chains follows, all from one sample in a study of blood T cell repertoires in COVID-19. Using immunoSEQ multiplex PCR, the repertoire was profiled, and TCRdb retains in-frame clones only, with some absent. This table holds roughly 400,000 clones, approximately 89% found once. The specimen sequenced was peripheral blood. These TCRs come from a woman aged 55-69 years with COVID-19, enrolled during active disease. Both conserved end residues are trimmed from each CDR3. Each record gives: D gene, V gene, J gene, CDR3 protein. A D gene is named only where the DNA matches it firmly.

>NA|TRBV9|TRBJ2-3
ASSSRRGDTDTQY
>TRBD2|TRBV6-5|TRBJ2-7
ASSYATSGGSYEQY
>NA|TRBV3-1/TRBV3-2|TRBJ2-2
ASSLSRGNTGELF
>NA|TRBV19|TRBJ2-7
ASSRDNSYEQY
>NA|TRBV11-2|TRBJ1-1
ASSSGGAMNTEAF
>NA|TRBV9|TRBJ1-2
ASSVATSGRGYT
>TRBD2|TRBV5-5|TRBJ2-3
ASSLALAGGPDTQY
>NA|TRBV5-4|TRBJ2-3
ASRDYRDTQY
>NA|TRBV7-9|TRBJ1-6
ASSPRDRNNSPLH
>TRBD1|TRBV28|TRBJ2-7
ASSFMAGGYYEQY
>NA|TRBV6-5|TRBJ2-7
AGNRVGTYEQY
>NA|TRBV7-6|TRBJ2-3
ASSPEGRDTQY
>NA|TRBV10-3|TRBJ2-7
AINKGQSYEQY
>TRBD1|TRBV7-2|TRBJ1-5
ASSPDRVGQPQH
>TRBD2|TRBV2|TRBJ2-5
ASSDTSGVETQY
>NA|TRBV5-1|TRBJ1-1
ASSPDMNTEAF
>NA|TRBV19|TRBJ2-5
ASSFGEAQY
>NA|TRBV3-1/TRBV3-2|TRBJ1-1
ASSQSPGNTEAF
>NA|TRBV27|TRBJ1-2
ASSLRDDYGYT
>TRBD1|TRBV11-3|TRBJ1-6
ASSLEGANSPLH
>NA|TRBV11-3|TRBJ2-2
ASSRGTGELF
>TRBD1|TRBV19|TRBJ1-2
ASRIQGADGYT
>NA|TRBV7-6|TRBJ2-7
ASSSAQAGASYEQY
>TRBD2|TRBV12-3/TRBV12-4|TRBJ2-7
ASSPTSVYEQY
>TRBD1|TRBV19|TRBJ1-5
ASKGQGGQPQH
>TRBD2|TRBV6-5|TRBJ2-7
ASTPAGTTYEQY
>TRBD1|TRBV5-1|TRBJ2-7
ASSSGQIPYEQY
>NA|TRBV12-3/TRBV12-4|TRBJ1-5
ASRGFNQPQH
>NA|TRBV7-2|TRBJ2-3
ASSSTTYTDTQY
>NA|TRBV2|TRBJ1-2
ASGPAPSYA
>NA|TRBV19|TRBJ2-1
ASSIDANEQF
>NA|TRBV29-1|TRBJ1-2
SVEAVYGYT
>NA|TRBV9|TRBJ1-3
ASSASEGGTGNTIY
>NA|TRBV24-1|TRBJ1-4
ATSDGPNEKLF
>NA|TRBV10-3|TRBJ2-7
AISPGLLGYEQY
>TRBD2|TRBV2|TRBJ2-5
ASSDVLAMMETQY
>NA|TRBV10-1|TRBJ1-5
ASSESGGTVLWTQH
>TRBD2|TRBV5-1|TRBJ2-1
ASSTWGTSGFNEQF
>TRBD1|TRBV9|TRBJ1-1
ASSASTGTEAF
>TRBD2|TRBV25-1|TRBJ2-3
ASSRLAGGTDTQY
>NA|TRBV7-3|TRBJ1-1
ASSPGTIRTEAF
>NA|TRBV6-5|TRBJ1-3
ASSSGREGNTIY
>NA|TRBV3-1/TRBV3-2|TRBJ1-6
ASSSSHRNSPLH
>NA|TRBV6-5|TRBJ1-4
ASSYSGRDNEKLF
>TRBD2|TRBV2|TRBJ2-2
ASNPYGRGGGELF
>NA|TRBV15|TRBJ1-2
ATSRENLGGEYGYT
>NA|TRBV19|TRBJ1-1
ASSIATTTEAF
>NA|TRBV6-5|TRBJ1-4
AVRLGANEKLF
>NA|TRBV13|TRBJ1-6
ASSFLHSPTSSYNSPLH
>TRBD1|TRBV2|TRBJ1-2
ASSLGGQGGDGYT
>NA|TRBV18|TRBJ1-4
ASSPPRATNEKLF
>TRBD1|TRBV12-5|TRBJ1-5
ASGPSGTGSNQPQH